Shown below are 2 T cell receptor beta chains from a single sample sequenced in a study of CD8+CD57+ T cells in acquired aplastic anemia (dated 2018 in TCRdb). Sequencing was carried out with an Illumina HiSeq 2000. Profiling of TCR beta VDJ combinations and CDR3 sequences used genomic DNA as the template. TCRdb ran its own pipeline on the public reads, namely fastp trimming at Q25 and MiXCR clone calling, and kept in-frame beta chains. For every CDR3 protein sequence, its rows merge into one entry that carries the most common genes and DNA. The sample yields about 160,000 distinct CDR3 sequences; around 47% were counted once. Together, the top ten hold 3.2% of the sample. Patients chosen for sequencing had shown expansion of CD8+CD57+ cells by flow cytometry. The sample taken for sequencing was sorted CD4+, CD8+, or CD8+CD57+ T cells (not recorded which) from PBMCs. Receptors originate from a human donor with aplastic anemia.

The chain carries TRBV7-9 and TRBJ1-2; D is perhaps TRBD1 (5 bases). This CDR3 is built from 13 residues. Germline V gene sequence: CDR1 SEHNR, CDR2 FQNEAQ (reference sequence). Trimming left V 4 bases short and J 7 bases short, with 13 bases between. The CDR3: CASSWGGDGGYTF. The CDR3 coding sequence is TGTGCCAGCAGCTGGGGGGGTGATGGTGGCTACACCTTC.

This rearrangement joins TRBV6-5 to TRBJ1-5; D remains ambiguous. V lost 2 bases and J lost 4, with 3 bases in between. This CDR3 contains 12 residues. Germline loops: CDR1 MNHEY, CDR2 SVGAGI. CDR3 residues: CASSYKNQPQHF. The DNA for the CDR3 is TGTGCCAGCAGTTACAAGAATCAGCCCCAGCATTTT.